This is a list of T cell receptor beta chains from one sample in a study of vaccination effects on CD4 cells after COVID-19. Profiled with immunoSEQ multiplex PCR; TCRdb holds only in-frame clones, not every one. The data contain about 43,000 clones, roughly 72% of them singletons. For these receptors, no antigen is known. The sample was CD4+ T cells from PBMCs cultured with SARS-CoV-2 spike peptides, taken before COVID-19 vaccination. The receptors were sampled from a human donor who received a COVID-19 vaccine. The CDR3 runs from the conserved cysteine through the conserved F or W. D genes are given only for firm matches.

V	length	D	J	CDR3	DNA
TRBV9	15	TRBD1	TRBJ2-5	CASSESTGGGETQYF	TGTGCCAGCAGCGAGTCGACAGGGGGTGGTGAGACCCAGTACTTC
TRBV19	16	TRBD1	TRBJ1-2	CASSTAAGQAPYGYTF	TGTGCCAGTAGTACAGCCGCCGGACAGGCCCCCTATGGCTACACCTTC
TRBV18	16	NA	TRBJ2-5	CASSPPSGTEQETQYF	TGTGCCAGCTCACCACCCTCAGGGACGGAGCAAGAGACCCAGTACTTC
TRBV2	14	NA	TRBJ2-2	CASIKGRDTGELFF	TGTGCCAGCATAAAGGGGCGCGACACCGGGGAGCTGTTTTTT
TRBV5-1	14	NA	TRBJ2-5	CASSLQGAPETQYF	TGCGCCAGCAGCTTACAGGGAGCCCCAGAGACCCAGTACTTC
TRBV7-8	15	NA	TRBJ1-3	CASSLGGFLGNTIYF	TGTGCCAGCAGCTTAGGAGGGTTCCTGGGAAACACCATATATTTT
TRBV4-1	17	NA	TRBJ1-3	CASSHQSVAVRGNTIYF	TGCGCCAGCAGCCACCAATCGGTGGCAGTTAGGGGAAACACCATATATTTT
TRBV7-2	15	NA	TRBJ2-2	CASSATGMNTGELFF	TGTGCCAGCAGCGCTACAGGGATGAACACCGGGGAGCTGTTTTTT
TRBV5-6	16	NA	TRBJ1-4	CASSSQTTGKWEKLFF	TGTGCCAGCAGCTCACAAACGACCGGGAAATGGGAAAAACTGTTTTTT
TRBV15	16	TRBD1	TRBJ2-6	CATSWGTGAGANVLTF	TGTGCCACCAGCTGGGGTACAGGGGCTGGGGCCAACGTCCTGACTTTC
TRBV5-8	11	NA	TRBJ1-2	CASSSAYGYTF	TGTGCCAGCAGCTCGGCCTATGGCTACACCTTC
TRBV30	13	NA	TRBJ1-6	CAWSVYRNSPLHF	TGTGCCTGGAGTGTATACAGGAATTCACCCCTCCACTTT
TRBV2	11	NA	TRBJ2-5	CASSEYETQYF	TGTGCCAGCAGTGAGTATGAGACCCAGTACTTC
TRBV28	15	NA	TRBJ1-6	CASTRRSGYGSPLHF	TGTGCCAGCACCCGGAGGTCAGGGTACGGATCACCCCTCCACTTT
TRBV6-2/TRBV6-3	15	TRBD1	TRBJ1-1	CASSYPSGTGLEAFF	TGTGCCAGCAGTTACCCTTCCGGGACAGGGTTAGAAGCTTTCTTT
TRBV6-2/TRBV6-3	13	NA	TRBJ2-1	CASSRNTGFEQFF	TGTGCCAGCAGCCGAAATACAGGGTTTGAGCAGTTCTTC
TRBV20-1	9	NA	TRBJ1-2	CSAETGYTF	TGCAGTGCCGAAACCGGCTACACCTTC
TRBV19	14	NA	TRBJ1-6	CASSFYGSNSPLHF	TGTGCCAGTAGTTTTTACGGTTCTAATTCACCCCTCCACTTT
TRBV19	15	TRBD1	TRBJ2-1	CASTAGTGRYNEQFF	TGTGCCAGTACCGCCGGGACAGGGAGGTACAATGAGCAGTTCTTC
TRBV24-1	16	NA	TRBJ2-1	CATSDAGGSSYNEQFF	TGTGCCACCAGTGATGCTGGGGGGTCCTCCTACAATGAGCAGTTCTTC
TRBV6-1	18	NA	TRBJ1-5	CASSERFRSGFSNQPQHF	TGTGCCAGCAGTGAAAGGTTTCGTTCGGGTTTTAGCAATCAGCCCCAGCATTTT
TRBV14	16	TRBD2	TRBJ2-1	CASSLRALAGGNEQFF	TGTGCCAGCAGCCTGCGAGCACTAGCGGGGGGCAATGAGCAGTTCTTC
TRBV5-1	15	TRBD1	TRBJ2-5	CASSRTGTVKETQYF	TGCGCCAGCAGCCGCACTGGGACAGTTAAAGAGACCCAGTACTTC
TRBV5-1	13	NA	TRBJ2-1	CASSLVRVNEQFF	TGCGCCAGCAGCTTGGTTAGGGTCAATGAGCAGTTCTTC
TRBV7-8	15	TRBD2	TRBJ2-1	CASSLGGLPGDEQFF	TGTGCCAGCAGCTTAGGGGGACTACCGGGCGATGAGCAGTTCTTC